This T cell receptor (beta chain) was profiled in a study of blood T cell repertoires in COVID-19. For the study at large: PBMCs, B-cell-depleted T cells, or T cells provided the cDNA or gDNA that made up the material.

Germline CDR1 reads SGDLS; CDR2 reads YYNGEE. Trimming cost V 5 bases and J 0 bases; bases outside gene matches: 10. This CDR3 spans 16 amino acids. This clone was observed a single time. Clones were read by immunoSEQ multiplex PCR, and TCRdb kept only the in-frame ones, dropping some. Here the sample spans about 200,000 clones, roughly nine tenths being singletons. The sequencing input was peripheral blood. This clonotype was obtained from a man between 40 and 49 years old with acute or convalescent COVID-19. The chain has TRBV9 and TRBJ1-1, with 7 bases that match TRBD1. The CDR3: CASSPHTGQMNTEAFF. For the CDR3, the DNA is TGTGCCAGCAGTCCTCATACGGGACAGATGAACACTGAAGCTTTCTTT.